Included here is one T cell receptor beta chain sequence, with context. This PCR relied on a set of 60 Vbeta primers and 13 Jbeta primers. Using immunoSEQ multiplex PCR, the repertoire was profiled, and TCRdb retains in-frame clones only, with some absent. Here the sample spans about 160,000 clones, roughly 82% being singletons. The sample comes from a study of cytomegalovirus exposure and HLA in healthy donors. Trimming removed 8 bases at V and 2 bases at J, with 11 bases between. Germline CDR1 MNHNS, CDR2 SASEGT. CDR3 size: 13 residues. The V call is TRBV6-1, the J call TRBJ2-3; D is uncertain. Sequenced: PBMCs. This sequence was found in a man in his fifties in good health and CMV-seropositive. The CDR3 loop reads CASSNRYTDTQYF. Written as DNA, the CDR3 is TGTGCCAGCTCGAACAGATACACAGATACGCAGTATTTT.